This T cell receptor (beta chain) is drawn from a study of T cells after yellow fever vaccination. Overall study: Fractions containing few cells were prepared with SMART-Seq v4 Ultra Low Input.

Template-switching 5'RACE yielded the TCR cDNA; a universal primer site and UMIs were added in the process. One entry per CDR3 protein, called by TCRdb with MiXCR from the 5' RACE reads. The data show approximately 110,000 distinct CDR3 sequences, with more than 6% seen just once and 2.5% held by the top ten. The ends lost 3 bases at V and 7 bases at J; junction bases unmatched: 1. The CDR3 totals 15 residues. This clonotype was seen at least ten times. Its target is not known. Study-level results: Post-booster samples contained most primary-vaccination clones (approximately 97% CD4, about 85% CD8). A minor fraction of clonotypes spanned both CD4 and CD8 compartments.

The chain uses TRBV12-3 or TRBV12-4 and TRBJ2-1, with 15 bases fitting TRBD2. This TCR came from a man younger than 35 who received the YFV17D yellow fever vaccine. Sequences were derived from CD4+ T cells sorted from PBMCs, sampled around 10 days after the first yellow fever vaccination. The CDR3 nucleotides are TGTGCCAGCAGTTTCGGACTAGCGGGGGGGAATGAGCAGTTCTTC. It translates to CASSFGLAGGNEQFF.